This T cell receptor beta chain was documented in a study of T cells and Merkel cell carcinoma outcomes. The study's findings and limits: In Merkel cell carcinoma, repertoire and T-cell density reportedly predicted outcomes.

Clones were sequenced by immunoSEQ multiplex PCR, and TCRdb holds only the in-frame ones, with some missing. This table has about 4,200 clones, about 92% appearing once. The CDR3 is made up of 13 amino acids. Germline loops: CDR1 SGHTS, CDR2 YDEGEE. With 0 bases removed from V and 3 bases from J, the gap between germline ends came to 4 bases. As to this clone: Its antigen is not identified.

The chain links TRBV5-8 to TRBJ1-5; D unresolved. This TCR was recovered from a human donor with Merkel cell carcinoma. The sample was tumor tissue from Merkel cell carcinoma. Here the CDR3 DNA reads TGTGCCAGCAGCTTGGGCTACAATCAGCCCCAGCATTTT. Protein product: CASSLGYNQPQHF.